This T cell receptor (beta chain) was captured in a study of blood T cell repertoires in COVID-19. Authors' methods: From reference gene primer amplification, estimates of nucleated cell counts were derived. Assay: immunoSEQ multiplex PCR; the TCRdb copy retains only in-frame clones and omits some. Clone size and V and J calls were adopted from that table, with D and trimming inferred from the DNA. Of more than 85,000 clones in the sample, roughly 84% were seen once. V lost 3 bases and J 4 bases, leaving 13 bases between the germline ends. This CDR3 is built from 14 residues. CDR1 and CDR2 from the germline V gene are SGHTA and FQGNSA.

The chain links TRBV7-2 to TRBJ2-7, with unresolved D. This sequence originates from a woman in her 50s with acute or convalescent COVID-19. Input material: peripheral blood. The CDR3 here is CASSLSAEIYEQYF. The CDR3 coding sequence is TGTGCCAGCAGCTTGAGCGCCGAAATTTACGAGCAGTACTTC. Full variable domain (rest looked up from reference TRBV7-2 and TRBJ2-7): GAGVSQSPSNKVTEKGKDVELRCDPISGHTALYWYRQSLGQGLEFLIYFQGNSAPDKSGLPSDRFSAERTGGSVSTLTIQRTQQEDSAVYLCASSLSAEIYEQYFGPGTRLTVT.